The 25 T cell receptor beta chains below all came from one sample that was sequenced in a study of cytomegalovirus exposure and HLA in healthy donors. 60 Vbeta and 13 Jbeta primers were used in PCR. Only in-frame clones appear in the TCRdb table, and some are missing; sequencing was by immunoSEQ multiplex PCR. The sample shows approximately 140,000 clones, roughly 74% of them seen only once. The source material was PBMCs. These receptors all come from a man aged 40-49 years in good health and CMV-seronegative.

This clone was seen only once. The rearrangement uses TRBV5-4 and TRBJ2-2; TRBD2 might be the D (6 bases). Germline CDR1 SGHNT, CDR2 YYREEE (reference sequence). V gave up 3 bases and J gave up 1 base, with 16 bases separating them. The CDR3 length is 17 residues. CDR3 sequence reads: CASSSKEGRRNTGELFF. The CDR3 DNA follows: TGTGCCAGCAGCTCGAAGGAGGGACGGCGGAACACCGGGGAGCTGTTTTTT.

This clone was detected only a few times. The rearrangement uses TRBV29-1 and TRBJ1-2; no clear D gene. The V end was cut by 6 bases, the J end by 8 bases, with 16 bases between. The CDR3 has 12 residues. Germline loops: CDR1 SQVTM, CDR2 ANQGSEA. CDR3 coding DNA: TGCAGCGTCCCTGCCGGGTCAAAGGGCTACACCTTC. Protein: CSVPAGSKGYTF.

V usage is TRBV28 and J usage is TRBJ1-5; D call uncertain. V gave up 6 bases and J gave up 4 bases, with 10 bases separating them. Per germline, CDR1 MDHEN and CDR2 SYDVKM. This CDR3 contains 13 residues. The CDR3: CASRIAGNQPQHF. CDR3 coding DNA: TGTGCCAGCAGAATTGCAGGAAATCAGCCCCAGCATTTT.

The table lists this clone with a few counts. The chain couples TRBV14 to TRBJ1-1; possible D gene TRBD1, 6 bases. Trimming pared 7 bases from V and 4 bases from J, leaving 19 bases between. CDR1 SGHDN and CDR2 FVKESK come from the germline V gene. The length of the CDR3 is 15 residues. This chain's CDR3 is CASTTGTGSGTEAFF. The CDR3 bases are TGTGCCAGCACCACAGGTACAGGGAGTGGCACTGAAGCTTTCTTT. The full variable domain, completed using reference TRBV14 and TRBJ1-1, is EAGVTQFPSHSVIEKGQTVTLRCDPISGHDNLYWYRRVMGKEIKFLLHFVKESKQDESGMPNNRFLAERTGGTYSTLKVQPAELEDSGVYFCASTTGTGSGTEAFFGQGTRLTVV.

This clone was seen only once. The chain combines TRBV7-2 with TRBJ1-4, with D unresolved. The CDR3 loop spans 16 amino acids. Germline V gives CDR1 SGHTA, CDR2 FQGNSA. Trimming stripped 2 bases from V and 0 bases from J, with 10 bases between. Here the CDR3 reads CASSLLSMATNEKLFF. The CDR3 region has the DNA TGTGCCAGCAGCTTATTATCTATGGCAACTAATGAAAAACTGTTTTTT. Supplemented by reference TRBV7-2 and TRBJ1-4, the full variable domain reads GAGVSQSPSNKVTEKGKDVELRCDPISGHTALYWYRQSLGQGLEFLIYFQGNSAPDKSGLPSDRFSAERTGGSVSTLTIQRTQQEDSAVYLCASSLLSMATNEKLFFGSGTQLSVL.

V and J are TRBV27 and TRBJ2-3, with 14 positions matching TRBD2. V lost 6 bases to trimming and J lost 4 bases; unmatched junction nucleotides: 3. CDR3 length: 15 residues. Per the germline V gene, CDR1 is MNHEY and CDR2 is SMNVEV (reference sequence). CDR3 DNA: TGTGCCAGCAGGCGGACTAGCGGGGGGTCAGATACGCAGTATTTT. Its translation is CASRRTSGGSDTQYF.

The V call is TRBV9, the J call TRBJ1-3; TRBD1 might be the D (6 bases). The V and J ends lost 4 bases and 2 bases respectively, with 16 bases between them. The CDR3 contains 16 residues. The germline gives CDR1 SGDLS, CDR2 YYNGEE. The CDR3 DNA sequence: TGTGCCAGCAGCCCCCAATCCGGGACAACTGGAAACACCATATATTTT. Its translation is CASSPQSGTTGNTIYF.

The chain has TRBV27 and TRBJ1-5; no firm D call. Germline V gene lookup returns CDR1 MNHEY and CDR2 SMNVEV (reference sequence). V shed 2 bases and J shed 0 bases, with 5 bases lying between them. The CDR3 has 14 amino acids. CDR3 protein: CASSLGGSNQPQHF. CDR3 in DNA: TGTGCCAGCAGTTTAGGAGGTAGCAATCAGCCCCAGCATTTT.

Points on this clone: This likely comes from a read error, as the CDR3 has no conserved phenylalanine or tryptophan at its end. The chain links TRBV7-2 to TRBJ1-6, with D possibly being TRBD1 (6 bases). Deletions cut 2 bases from V and 10 bases from J, with 18 bases between. CDR3 length: 16 amino acids. The V gene's germline CDR1 is SGHTA and CDR2 FQGNSA. CDR3 sequence (DNA): TGTGCCAGCAGCTTAAGGGCAGGGGCGAATTTATCACCCCTCCACCTT. Translation: CASSLRAGANLSPLHL.

The V and J genes are TRBV7-9 and TRBJ2-1, with 13 bases fitting TRBD2. CDR1 and CDR2 from the germline V gene are SEHNR and FQNEAQ (reference sequence). CDR3 length: 15 residues. The ends lost 4 bases at V and 6 bases at J; junction bases unmatched: 3. CDR3 region: CASSSGLAGANEQFF. The CDR3 DNA reads as TGTGCCAGCAGCTCAGGACTAGCGGGGGCCAATGAGCAGTTCTTC.

This chain links TRBV9 with TRBJ2-1; 9 bases map to TRBD2. V was clipped by 6 bases and J by 2 bases; unmatched bases: 3. The CDR3 covers 14 residues. From germline, CDR1 is SGDLS and CDR2 YYNGEE. The CDR3 loop reads CASTSGGPYNEQFF. The CDR3 region has the DNA TGTGCCAGCACCAGCGGGGGGCCCTACAATGAGCAGTTCTTC.

The chain has TRBV5-1 and TRBJ2-3; D may be TRBD2 (5 bases). V dropped 0 bases and J dropped 4 bases, with 9 bases sitting between them. This CDR3 is built from 14 residues. CDR1 is SGHRS and CDR2 is YFSETQ in the germline V gene. DNA for the CDR3: TGCGCCAGCAGCTTGGCTAGCAGCCCAGATACGCAGTATTTT. Encoded protein: CASSLASSPDTQYF.

This chain uses TRBV10-3 with TRBJ1-1; D remains unclear. In germline, CDR1 is ENHRY, CDR2 SYGVKD. Trimming took off 0 bases at V and 7 bases at J, with 18 bases between the two ends. The CDR3 runs to 16 residues. The CDR3 DNA sequence: TGTGCCATCAGTGAGTCTTCATTGCGGTCCATGGGTGAAGCTTTCTTT. Encoded protein: CAISESSLRSMGEAFF.

This sequence joins TRBV13 and TRBJ2-3; 15 positions agree with TRBD2. CDR1 and CDR2 (germline): PRHDT, FYEKMQ (reference sequence). The CDR3 is 17 residues long. V trimming: 3 bases; J trimming: 5 bases; junction bases outside the gene matches: 6. DNA of the CDR3: TGTGCCAGCAGCTTCGGACTAGCGGGGGGGCATGGAGATACGCAGTATTTT. As protein: CASSFGLAGGHGDTQYF. Full variable domain (missing parts from reference TRBV13 and TRBJ2-3): AAGVIQSPRHLIKEKRETATLKCYPIPRHDTVYWYQQGPGQDPQFLISFYEKMQSDKGSIPDRFSAQQFSDYHSELNMSSLELGDSALYFCASSFGLAGGHGDTQYFGPGTRLTVL.

The chain has TRBV5-1 and TRBJ2-5; D is possibly TRBD2 (6 bases). CDR3 length: 17 residues. V was clipped by 0 bases and J by 1 base, with 16 bases between them. Per germline, CDR1 SGHRS and CDR2 YFSETQ. The CDR3 nucleotides are TGCGCCAGCAGCTTGGGCCCGGGGCGGGGTGCCCAAGAGACCCAGTACTTC. Protein sequence: CASSLGPGRGAQETQYF.

V and J are TRBV28 and TRBJ1-1; a possible D gene is TRBD1 (6 bases). The CDR3 runs 15 residues. V was shortened by 7 bases and J by 8 bases, with 23 bases between the two germline ends. The V gene's germline CDR1 is MDHEN and CDR2 SYDVKM. CDR3 in amino acids: CASTVYPQGNPEAFF. CDR3 sequence (DNA): TGTGCCAGCACCGTCTACCCCCAGGGGAATCCCGAAGCTTTCTTT.

This chain links TRBV4-2 with TRBJ2-3; D might be TRBD2 (5 bases). Trimming cost V 0 bases and J 1 base, with 8 bases left between them. The germline V gene has CDR1 LGHNA and CDR2 YNFKEQ. This CDR3 comprises 15 residues. In DNA, the CDR3 is TGTGCCAGCAGCCAAGAGGTTAGCGGCACAGATACGCAGTATTTT. Protein: CASSQEVSGTDTQYF.

V is TRBV28 and J is TRBJ1-1, with 9 bases identical to TRBD1. There are 14 residues in the CDR3. The ends lost 2 bases at V and 7 bases at J; junction bases unmatched: 5. Germline V gene lookup returns CDR1 MDHEN and CDR2 SYDVKM. The CDR3 DNA reads TGTGCCAGCAGTTTAGGGGACAGGGAAATTGAAGCTTTCTTT. Amino acid sequence: CASSLGDREIEAFF.

This clone was recorded only once. The rearrangement uses TRBV19 and TRBJ2-5; TRBD1 agrees at 9 bases. Germline V lookup: CDR1 LNHDA, CDR2 SQIVND (reference sequence). V lost 4 bases to trimming and J lost 3 bases; unmatched junction nucleotides: 6. The CDR3 totals 15 residues. CDR3 loop: CASSTHRGRKETQYF. As DNA, the CDR3 is TGTGCCAGTAGTACACACAGGGGGCGAAAAGAGACCCAGTACTTC.

V is TRBV9 and J is TRBJ2-5; 9 bases are a match to TRBD2. Germline V gene lookup returns CDR1 SGDLS and CDR2 YYNGEE. The CDR3 runs 16 residues. The V and J ends lost 3 bases and 6 bases, in that order; junction bases with no gene match: 12. CDR3 region: CASSDARAGGVKTQYF. The CDR3 DNA is TGTGCCAGCAGCGACGCCCGGGCGGGGGGGGTGAAGACCCAGTACTTC.

V is TRBV9 and J is TRBJ2-5; TRBD2 matches 8 bases. The germline CDR1 and CDR2 sequences are SGDLS and YYNGEE. The CDR3 contains 14 residues. V lost 0 bases and J lost 5; bases outside the gene matches: 3. This CDR3 reads CASSVGGGLETQYF. The CDR3 DNA reads as TGTGCCAGCAGCGTAGGCGGGGGGCTCGAGACCCAGTACTTC.

This clone has more than one count but fewer than ten. CDR3 region: CASSLKGQEFYEQYF. The CDR3 bases are TGCGCCAGCAGCTTAAAGGGACAGGAGTTCTACGAGCAGTACTTC. This rearrangement joins TRBV5-1 to TRBJ2-7; 8 bases are shared with TRBD1. The CDR3 length is 15 residues. Per germline, CDR1 SGHRS and CDR2 YFSETQ. V shed 2 bases and J 3 bases; nucleotides not matched to a gene: 7.

V gene TRBV4-2 combines with J gene TRBJ1-4, with a possible D match to TRBD1 (6 bases). The CDR3 spans 15 residues. Trimming removed 0 bases from V and 5 bases from J, with 10 bases in between. Looked up from germline, CDR1 is LGHNA and CDR2 is YNFKEQ. CDR3: CASSQETGSNEKLFF. CDR3 DNA sequence: TGTGCCAGCAGCCAAGAGACAGGTTCAAATGAAAAACTGTTTTTT.

This chain links TRBV7-9 with TRBJ1-2; TRBD1 agrees at 8 bases. Germline CDR1 and CDR2: SEHNR and FQNEAQ (reference sequence). V shed 5 bases, J shed 1 base, and the junction held 15 bases outside the gene matches. The CDR3 sequence is 18 residues long. The CDR3 DNA sequence: TGTGCCAGCAGCCCAATACCGCCGGGACAGGAGAGTAACTATGGCTACACCTTC. Translating it yields CASSPIPPGQESNYGYTF.

There are a few counts of this clone. The V and J genes are TRBV11-2 and TRBJ2-5; possibly TRBD1 for D (6 bases). The DNA end favors TRBJ2-7, so the J call may be wrong. The CDR3 contains 16 residues. CDR1 is SGHAT, CDR2 FQNNGV, per germline. The CDR3: CASSPIRRQETYEQYF. In nucleotides, the CDR3 is TGTGCCAGCAGCCCGATCCGCCGACAGGAAACCTACGAGCAGTACTTC.